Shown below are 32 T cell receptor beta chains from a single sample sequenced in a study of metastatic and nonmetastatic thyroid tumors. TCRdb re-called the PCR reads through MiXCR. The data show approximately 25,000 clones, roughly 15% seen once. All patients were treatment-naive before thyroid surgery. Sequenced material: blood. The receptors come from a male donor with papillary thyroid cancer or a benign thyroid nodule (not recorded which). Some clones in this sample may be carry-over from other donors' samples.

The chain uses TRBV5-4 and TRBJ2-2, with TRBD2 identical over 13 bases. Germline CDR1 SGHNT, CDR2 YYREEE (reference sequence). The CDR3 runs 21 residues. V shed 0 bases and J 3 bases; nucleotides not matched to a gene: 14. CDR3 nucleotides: TGTGCCAGCAGCTTGGGTTGGACTAGCGGGAGCCCGTATCGTGACACCGGGGAGCTGTTTTTT. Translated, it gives CASSLGWTSGSPYRDTGELFF.

CDR3 protein: CASSLPRDEQYF. For the CDR3, the DNA is TGCGCCAGCAGCTTACCCAGGGACGAGCAGTACTTC. The gene calls are TRBV5-1 and TRBJ2-7; a possible D gene is TRBD1 (5 bases). CDR1 and CDR2 from the germline V gene are SGHRS and YFSETQ. There are 12 residues in the CDR3. The germline V and J ends were trimmed by 2 bases and 5 bases, with 8 bases remaining between them. Combining the CDR3 with reference TRBV5-1 and TRBJ2-7 gives the whole variable domain KAGVTQTPRYLIKTRGQQVTLSCSPISGHRSVSWYQQTPGQGLQFLFEYFSETQRNKGNFPGRFSGRQFSNSRSEMNVSTLELGDSALYLCASSLPRDEQYFGPGTRLTVT.

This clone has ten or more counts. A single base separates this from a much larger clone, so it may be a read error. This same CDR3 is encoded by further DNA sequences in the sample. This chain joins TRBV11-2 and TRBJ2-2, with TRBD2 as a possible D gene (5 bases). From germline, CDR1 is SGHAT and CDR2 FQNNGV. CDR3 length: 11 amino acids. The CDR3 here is CASSRTGELFF. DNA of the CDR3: TGTGCCAGCAGCAGAACCGGGGAGCTGTTTTTC.

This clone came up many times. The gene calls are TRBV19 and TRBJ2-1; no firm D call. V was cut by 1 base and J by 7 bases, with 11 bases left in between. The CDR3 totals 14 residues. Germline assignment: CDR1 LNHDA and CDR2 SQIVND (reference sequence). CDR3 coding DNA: TGTGCCAGTAGTATAGGCGTCGGAGTGAATGAGCAGTTCTTC. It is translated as CASSIGVGVNEQFF.

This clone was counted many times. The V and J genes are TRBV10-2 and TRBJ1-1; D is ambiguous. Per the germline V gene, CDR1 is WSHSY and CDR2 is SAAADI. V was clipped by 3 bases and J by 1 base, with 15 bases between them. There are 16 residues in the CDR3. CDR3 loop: CASSDPPDGRNTEAFF. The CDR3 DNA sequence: TGCGCCAGCAGTGACCCTCCGGACGGTCGGAACACTGAAGCTTTCTTT.

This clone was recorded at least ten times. The CDR3 here is CASSLRGNSYEQYF. Written as DNA, the CDR3 is TGTGCCAGCAGCTTACGGGGGAATAGCTACGAGCAGTACTTC. The V gene is TRBV11-2, the J gene TRBJ2-7; TRBD2 might be the D (6 bases). Trimming stripped 2 bases from V and 3 bases from J, with 11 bases between. Germline CDR1 is SGHAT and CDR2 is FQNNGV. This CDR3 contains 14 residues.

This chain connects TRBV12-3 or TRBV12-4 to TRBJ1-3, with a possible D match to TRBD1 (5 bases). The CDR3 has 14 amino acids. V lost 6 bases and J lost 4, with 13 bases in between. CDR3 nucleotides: TGTGCCAGCAGCTCCTGGGACGGCGGAAACACCATATATTTT. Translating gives CASSSWDGGNTIYF.

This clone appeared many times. CDR3 residues: CASSQDHPQRGSYNEQFF. The CDR3 region has the DNA TGTGCCAGCAGCCAAGATCATCCCCAGCGAGGAAGTTACAATGAGCAGTTCTTC. The V gene is TRBV14, the J gene TRBJ2-1; no firm D call. V was trimmed by 0 bases and J by 4 bases, leaving 19 bases between them. The germline V gene has CDR1 SGHDN and CDR2 FVKESK. The CDR3 has 18 amino acids.

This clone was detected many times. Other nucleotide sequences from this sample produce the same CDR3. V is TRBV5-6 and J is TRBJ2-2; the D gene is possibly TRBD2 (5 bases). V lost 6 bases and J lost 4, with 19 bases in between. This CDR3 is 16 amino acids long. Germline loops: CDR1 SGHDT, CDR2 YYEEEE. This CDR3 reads CASKPGSEGFTGELFF. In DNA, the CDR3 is TGTGCCAGCAAGCCCGGGTCAGAGGGTTTCACCGGGGAGCTGTTTTTT.

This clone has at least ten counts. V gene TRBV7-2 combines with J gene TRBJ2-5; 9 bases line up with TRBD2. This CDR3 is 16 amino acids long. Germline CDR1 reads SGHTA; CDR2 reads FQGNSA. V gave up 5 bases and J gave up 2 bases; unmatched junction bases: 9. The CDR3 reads CASSHASTSGQETQYF. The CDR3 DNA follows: TGTGCCAGCAGCCATGCTTCGACTAGCGGACAAGAGACCCAGTACTTC.

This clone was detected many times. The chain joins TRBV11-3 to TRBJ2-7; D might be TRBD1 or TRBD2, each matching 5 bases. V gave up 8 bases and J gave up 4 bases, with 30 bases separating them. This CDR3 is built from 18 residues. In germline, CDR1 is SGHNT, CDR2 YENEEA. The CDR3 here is CASGGEESNSFYQYEQYF. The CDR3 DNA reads TGTGCCAGCGGGGGAGAGGAGTCTAACTCCTTTTACCAGTACGAGCAGTACTTC.

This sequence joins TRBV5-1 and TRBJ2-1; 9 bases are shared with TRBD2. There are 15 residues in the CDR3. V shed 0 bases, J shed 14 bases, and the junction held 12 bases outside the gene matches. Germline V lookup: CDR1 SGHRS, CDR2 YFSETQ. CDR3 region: CASSLDGTSTESKFF. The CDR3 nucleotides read TGCGCCAGCAGCTTGGACGGGACTAGCACGGAAAGTAAGTTCTTC.

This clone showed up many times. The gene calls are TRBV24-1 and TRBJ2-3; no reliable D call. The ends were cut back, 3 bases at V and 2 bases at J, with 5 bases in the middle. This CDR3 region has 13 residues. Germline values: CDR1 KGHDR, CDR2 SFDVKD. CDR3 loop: CATSDGPTDTQYF. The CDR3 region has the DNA TGTGCCACCAGTGATGGGCCCACAGATACGCAGTATTTT.

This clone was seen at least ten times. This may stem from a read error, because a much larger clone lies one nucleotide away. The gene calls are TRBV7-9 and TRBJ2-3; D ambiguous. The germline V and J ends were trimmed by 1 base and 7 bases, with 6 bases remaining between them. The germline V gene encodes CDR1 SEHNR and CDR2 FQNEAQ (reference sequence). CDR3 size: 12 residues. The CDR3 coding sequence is TGTGCCAGCAGCTTAGTTCGGTATACGCAGTATTTT. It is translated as CASSLVRYTQYF.

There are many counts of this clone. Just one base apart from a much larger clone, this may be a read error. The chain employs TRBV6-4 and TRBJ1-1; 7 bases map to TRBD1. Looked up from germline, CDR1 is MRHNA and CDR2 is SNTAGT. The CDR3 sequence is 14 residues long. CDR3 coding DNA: TGTGCCAGCAGTTCGGGACAGCCGGGCTCTGAAGCTCTCTTT. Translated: CASSSGQPGSEALF.

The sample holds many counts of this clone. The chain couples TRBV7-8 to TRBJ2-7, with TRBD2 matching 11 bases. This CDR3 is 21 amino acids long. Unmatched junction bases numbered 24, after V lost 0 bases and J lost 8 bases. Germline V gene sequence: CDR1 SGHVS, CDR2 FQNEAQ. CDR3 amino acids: CASSLALAGGLGGGTRRKQYF. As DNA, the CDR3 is TGTGCCAGCAGCTTAGCGCTAGCGGGGGGACTCGGCGGGGGGACTCGGCGAAAGCAGTACTTC.

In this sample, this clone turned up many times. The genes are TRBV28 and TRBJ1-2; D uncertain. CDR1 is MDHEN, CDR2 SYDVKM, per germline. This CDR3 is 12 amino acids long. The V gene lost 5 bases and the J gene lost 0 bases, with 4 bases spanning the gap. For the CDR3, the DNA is TGTGCCAGCAGTGCATCTAACTATGGCTACACCTTC. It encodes CASSASNYGYTF.

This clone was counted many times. CDR3 region: CASRPTGHYGYTF. DNA for the CDR3: TGTGCCAGCAGACCGACAGGACACTATGGCTACACCTTC. This sequence joins TRBV6-1 and TRBJ1-2; perhaps TRBD1 as D (6 bases). The CDR3 has 13 amino acids. Trimming left V 6 bases short and J 3 bases short, with 11 bases between. Germline values: CDR1 MNHNS, CDR2 SASEGT.

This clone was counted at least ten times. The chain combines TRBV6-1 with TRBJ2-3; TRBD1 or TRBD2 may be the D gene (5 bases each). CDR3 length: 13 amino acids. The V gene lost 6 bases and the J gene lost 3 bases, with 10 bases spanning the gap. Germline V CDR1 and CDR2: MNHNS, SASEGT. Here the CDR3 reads CASRWDGTDTQYF. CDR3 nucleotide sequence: TGTGCCAGCAGATGGGACGGAACAGATACGCAGTATTTT.

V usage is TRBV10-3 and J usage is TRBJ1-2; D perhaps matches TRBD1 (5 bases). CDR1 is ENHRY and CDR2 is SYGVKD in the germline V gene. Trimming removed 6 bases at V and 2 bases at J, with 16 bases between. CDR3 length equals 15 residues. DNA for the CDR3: TGTGCCATCAGCACCCGGGGGTCGGAAAACTATGGCTACACCTTC. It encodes CAISTRGSENYGYTF.

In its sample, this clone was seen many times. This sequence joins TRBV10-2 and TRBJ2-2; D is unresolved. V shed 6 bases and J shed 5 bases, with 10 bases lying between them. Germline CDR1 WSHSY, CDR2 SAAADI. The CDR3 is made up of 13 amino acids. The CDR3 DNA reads TGCGCCAGCAGCAGCGTTGGGACCGGGGAGCTGTTTTTT. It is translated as CASSSVGTGELFF.

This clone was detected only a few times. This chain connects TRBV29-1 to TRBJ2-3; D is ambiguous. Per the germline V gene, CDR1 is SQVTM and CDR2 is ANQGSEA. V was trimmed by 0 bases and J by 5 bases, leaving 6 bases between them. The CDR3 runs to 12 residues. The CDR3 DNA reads TGCAGCGTTGAAGATCTGCGAGATACGCAGTATTTT. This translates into CSVEDLRDTQYF.

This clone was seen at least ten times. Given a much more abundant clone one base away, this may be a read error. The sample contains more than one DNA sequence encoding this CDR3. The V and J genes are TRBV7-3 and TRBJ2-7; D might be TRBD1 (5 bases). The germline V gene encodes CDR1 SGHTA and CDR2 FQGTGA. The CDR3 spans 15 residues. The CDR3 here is CASSPSRGKTYEQYF. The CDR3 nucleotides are TGCGCCAGCAGCCCCAGTAGGGGAAAGACCTACGAGCAGTACTTC. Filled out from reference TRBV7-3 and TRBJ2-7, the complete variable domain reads GAGVSQTPSNKVTEKGKYVELRCDPISGHTALYWYRQSLGQGPEFLIYFQGTGAADDSGLPNDRFFAVRPEGSVSTLKIQRTERGDSAVYLCASSPSRGKTYEQYFGPGTRLTVT.

This CDR3 reads CASSSRTSGREQYF. CDR3 nucleotide sequence: TGCGCCAGCAGCTCGAGGACTAGCGGGCGCGAGCAGTACTTC. The chain combines TRBV5-1 with TRBJ2-7; 11 bases agree with TRBD2. V shed 3 bases, J shed 6 bases, and the junction held 5 bases outside the gene matches. CDR1 is SGHRS, CDR2 YFSETQ, per germline. The CDR3 sequence is 14 residues long.

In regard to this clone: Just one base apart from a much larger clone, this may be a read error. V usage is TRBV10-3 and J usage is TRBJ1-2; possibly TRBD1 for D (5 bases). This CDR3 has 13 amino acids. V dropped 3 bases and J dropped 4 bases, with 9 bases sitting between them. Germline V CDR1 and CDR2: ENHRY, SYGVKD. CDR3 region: CAISEIQVYGYTF. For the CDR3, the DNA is TGTGCCATCAGTGAAATACAGGTCTATGGCTACACCTTC.

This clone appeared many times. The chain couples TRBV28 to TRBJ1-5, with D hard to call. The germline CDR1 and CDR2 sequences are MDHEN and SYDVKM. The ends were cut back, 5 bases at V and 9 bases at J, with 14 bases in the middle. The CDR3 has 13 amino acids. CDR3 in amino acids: CASSPVFVVPQHF. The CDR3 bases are TGTGCCAGCAGTCCCGTATTTGTTGTGCCCCAGCATTTT.

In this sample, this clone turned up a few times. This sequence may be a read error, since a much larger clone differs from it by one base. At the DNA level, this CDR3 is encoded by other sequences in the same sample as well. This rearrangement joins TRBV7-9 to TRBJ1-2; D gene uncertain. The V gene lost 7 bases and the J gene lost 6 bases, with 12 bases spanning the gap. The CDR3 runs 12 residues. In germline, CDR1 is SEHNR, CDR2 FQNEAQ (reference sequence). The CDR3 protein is CASNRVDDGYTF. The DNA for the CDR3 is TGTGCCAGCAATCGGGTAGACGATGGCTACACCTTC.

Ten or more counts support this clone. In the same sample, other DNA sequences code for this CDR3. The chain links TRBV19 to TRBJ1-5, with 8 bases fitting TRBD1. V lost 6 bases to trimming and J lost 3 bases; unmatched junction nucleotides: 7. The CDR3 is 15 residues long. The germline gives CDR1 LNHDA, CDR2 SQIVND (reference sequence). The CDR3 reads CASRLDRVNNQPQHF. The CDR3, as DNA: TGTGCCAGTAGGCTGGACAGGGTAAACAATCAGCCCCAGCATTTT.

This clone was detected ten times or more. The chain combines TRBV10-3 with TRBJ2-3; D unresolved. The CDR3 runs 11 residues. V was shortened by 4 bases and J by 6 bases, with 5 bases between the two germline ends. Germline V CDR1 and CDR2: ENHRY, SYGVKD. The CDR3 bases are TGTGCCATCAGTGGTTCGGATACGCAGTATTTT. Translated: CAISGSDTQYF.

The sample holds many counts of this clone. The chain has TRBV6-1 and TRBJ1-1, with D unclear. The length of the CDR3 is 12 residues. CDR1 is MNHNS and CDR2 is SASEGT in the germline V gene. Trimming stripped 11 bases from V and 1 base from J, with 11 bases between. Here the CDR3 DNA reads TGTGCCGTCCAAAGTAGGAACACTGAAGCTTTCTTT. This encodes CAVQSRNTEAFF.

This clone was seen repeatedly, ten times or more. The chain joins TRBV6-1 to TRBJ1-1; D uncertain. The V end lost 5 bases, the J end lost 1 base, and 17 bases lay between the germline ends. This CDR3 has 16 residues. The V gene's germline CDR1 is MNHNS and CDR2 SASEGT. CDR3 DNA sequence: TGTGCCAGCAGTCAAATATCTGGGCGTGCGAACACTGAAGCTTTCTTT. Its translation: CASSQISGRANTEAFF.

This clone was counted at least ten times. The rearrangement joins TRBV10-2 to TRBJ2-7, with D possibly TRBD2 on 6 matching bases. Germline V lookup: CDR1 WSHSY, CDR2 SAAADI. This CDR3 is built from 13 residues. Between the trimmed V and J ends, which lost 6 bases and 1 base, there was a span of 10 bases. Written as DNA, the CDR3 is TGCGCCAGCAGGGAAGCGGGTTCCTACGAGCAGTACTTC. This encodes CASREAGSYEQYF.